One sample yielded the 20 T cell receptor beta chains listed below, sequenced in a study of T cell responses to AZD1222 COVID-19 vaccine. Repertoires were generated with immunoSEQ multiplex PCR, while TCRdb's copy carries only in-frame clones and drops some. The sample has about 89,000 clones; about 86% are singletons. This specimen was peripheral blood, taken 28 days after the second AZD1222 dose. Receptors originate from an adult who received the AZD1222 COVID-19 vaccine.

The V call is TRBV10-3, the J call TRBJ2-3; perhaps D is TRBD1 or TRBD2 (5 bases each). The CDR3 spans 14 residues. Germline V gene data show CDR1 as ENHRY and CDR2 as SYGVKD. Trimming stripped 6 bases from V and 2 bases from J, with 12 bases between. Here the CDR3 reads CAISGADNTDTQYF. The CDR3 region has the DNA TGTGCCATCAGCGGGGCGGACAACACAGATACGCAGTATTTT.

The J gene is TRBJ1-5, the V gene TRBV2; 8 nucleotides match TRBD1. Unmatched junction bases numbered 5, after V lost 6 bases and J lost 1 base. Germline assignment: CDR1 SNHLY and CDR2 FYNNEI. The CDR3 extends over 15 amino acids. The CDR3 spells CASSARTGSNQPQHF. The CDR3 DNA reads TGTGCCAGCAGCGCAAGGACAGGGAGCAATCAGCCCCAGCATTTT.

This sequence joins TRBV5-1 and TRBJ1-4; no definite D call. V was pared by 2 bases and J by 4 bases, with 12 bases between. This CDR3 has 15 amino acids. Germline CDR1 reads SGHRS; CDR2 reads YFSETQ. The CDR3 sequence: CASSFSGIDNEKLFF. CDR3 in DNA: TGCGCCAGCAGCTTTTCGGGCATCGATAATGAAAAACTGTTTTTT.

The CDR3 loop reads CASSPEQGLRSYEQYF. For the CDR3, the DNA is TGTGCCAGCAGCCCCGAACAGGGACTAAGATCCTACGAGCAGTACTTC. The gene calls are TRBV13 and TRBJ2-7; TRBD2 might be the D (7 bases). Trimming removed 5 bases at V and 1 base at J, with 18 bases between. This CDR3 has 16 residues. The germline gives CDR1 PRHDT, CDR2 FYEKMQ (reference sequence).

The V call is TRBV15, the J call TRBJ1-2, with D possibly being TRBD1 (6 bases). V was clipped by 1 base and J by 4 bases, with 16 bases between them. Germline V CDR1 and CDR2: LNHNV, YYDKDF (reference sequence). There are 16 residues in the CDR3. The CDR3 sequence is CATSRVAGDGAYGYTF. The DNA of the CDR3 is TGTGCCACCAGCAGAGTCGCAGGGGACGGGGCCTATGGCTACACCTTC.

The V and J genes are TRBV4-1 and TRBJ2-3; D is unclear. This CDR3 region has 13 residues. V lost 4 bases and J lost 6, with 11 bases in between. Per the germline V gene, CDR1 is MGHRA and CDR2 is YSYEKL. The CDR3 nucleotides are TGCGCCAGCAGCCCCGATCCGAAGGATACGCAGTATTTT. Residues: CASSPDPKDTQYF.

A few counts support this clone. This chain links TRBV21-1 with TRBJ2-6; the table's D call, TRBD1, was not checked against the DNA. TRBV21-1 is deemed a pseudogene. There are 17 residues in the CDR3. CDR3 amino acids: CASRRTGGGSGANVLTF. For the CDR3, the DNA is TGTGCCAGCAGACGGACAGGAGGGGGCTCTGGGGCCAACGTCCTGACTTTC.

The CDR3 region is CATHSTGRGQPQHF. The CDR3 DNA sequence: TGTGCCACCCATTCGACAGGCCGAGGGCAGCCCCAGCATTTT. The genes are TRBV15 and TRBJ1-5; possible D gene TRBD1, 6 bases. This CDR3 has 14 residues. Germline loops: CDR1 LNHNV, CDR2 YYDKDF (reference sequence). Between the trimmed V and J ends, which lost 8 bases and 7 bases, there was a span of 18 bases.

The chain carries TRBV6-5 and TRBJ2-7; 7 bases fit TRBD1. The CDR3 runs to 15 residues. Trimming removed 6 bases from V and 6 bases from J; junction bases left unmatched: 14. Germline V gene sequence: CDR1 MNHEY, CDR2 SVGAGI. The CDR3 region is CASSGYPKGAGEQYF. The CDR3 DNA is TGTGCCAGCAGCGGCTACCCCAAGGGGGCGGGCGAGCAGTACTTC.

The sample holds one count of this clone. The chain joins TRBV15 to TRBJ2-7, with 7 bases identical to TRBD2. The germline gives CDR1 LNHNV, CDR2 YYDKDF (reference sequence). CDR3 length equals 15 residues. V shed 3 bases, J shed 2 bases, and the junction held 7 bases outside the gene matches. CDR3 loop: CATSSKRESTYEQYF. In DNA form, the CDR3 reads TGTGCCACCAGCAGTAAGCGGGAATCTACCTACGAGCAGTACTTC.

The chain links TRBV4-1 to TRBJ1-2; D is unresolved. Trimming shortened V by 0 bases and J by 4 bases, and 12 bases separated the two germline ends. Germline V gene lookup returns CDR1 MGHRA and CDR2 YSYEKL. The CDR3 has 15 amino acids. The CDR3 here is CASSQESNSFYGYTF. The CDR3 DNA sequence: TGCGCCAGCAGCCAAGAAAGCAATTCCTTCTATGGCTACACCTTC.

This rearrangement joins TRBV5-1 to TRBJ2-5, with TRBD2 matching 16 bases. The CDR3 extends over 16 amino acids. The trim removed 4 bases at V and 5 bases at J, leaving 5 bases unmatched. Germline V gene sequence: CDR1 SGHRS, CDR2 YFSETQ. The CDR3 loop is CASSEGTSGGAETQYF. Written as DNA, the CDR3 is TGCGCCAGCAGCGAAGGGACTAGCGGGGGGGCTGAGACCCAGTACTTC.

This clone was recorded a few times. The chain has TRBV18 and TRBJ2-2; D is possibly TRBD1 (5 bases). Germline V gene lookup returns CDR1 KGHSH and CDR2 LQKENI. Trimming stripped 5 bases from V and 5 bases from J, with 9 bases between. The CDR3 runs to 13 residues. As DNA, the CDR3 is TGTGCCAGCTCAGAGCAGGGAACCGGGGAGCTGTTTTTT. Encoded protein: CASSEQGTGELFF.

CDR3 sequence (DNA): TGTGCCAGCAGCCCCCAGCAGGGGGGGAATCAGCCCCAGCATTTT. This gives the protein CASSPQQGGNQPQHF. The chain carries TRBV7-2 and TRBJ1-5; 7 nucleotides line up with TRBD1. The germline V gene has CDR1 SGHTA and CDR2 FQGNSA. The CDR3 spans 15 residues. V dropped 5 bases and J dropped 4; count of bases not matched to a gene: 8.

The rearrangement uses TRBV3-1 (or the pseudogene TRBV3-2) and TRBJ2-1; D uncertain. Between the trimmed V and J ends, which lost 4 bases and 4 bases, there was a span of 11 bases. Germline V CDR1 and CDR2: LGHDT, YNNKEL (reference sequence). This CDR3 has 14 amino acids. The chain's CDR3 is CASSPATPYNEQFF. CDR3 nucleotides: TGTGCCAGCAGCCCCGCTACCCCGTACAATGAGCAGTTCTTC.

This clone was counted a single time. The CDR3 sequence: CASSEFGRGEQFF. CDR3 bases: TGTGCCAGCAGTGAATTCGGCAGGGGTGAGCAGTTCTTC. The gene calls are TRBV25-1 and TRBJ2-1, with D possibly matching TRBD1 (6 bases). Trimming stripped 1 base from V and 9 bases from J, with 10 bases between. CDR3 length: 13 amino acids. Per germline, CDR1 MGHDK and CDR2 SYGVNS.

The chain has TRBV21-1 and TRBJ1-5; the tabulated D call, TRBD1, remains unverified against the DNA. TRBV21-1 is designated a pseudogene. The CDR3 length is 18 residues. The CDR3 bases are TGTGCCAGCAGCTTCAGGGGACAGGGATATCTAGGCAATCAGCCCCAGCATTTT. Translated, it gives CASSFRGQGYLGNQPQHF.

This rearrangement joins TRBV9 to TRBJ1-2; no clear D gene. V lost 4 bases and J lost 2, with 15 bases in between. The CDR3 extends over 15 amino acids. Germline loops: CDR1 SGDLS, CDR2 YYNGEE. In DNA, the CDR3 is TGTGCCAGCAGCCCCAGCGGTCGGGCAAACTATGGCTACACCTTC. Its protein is CASSPSGRANYGYTF.

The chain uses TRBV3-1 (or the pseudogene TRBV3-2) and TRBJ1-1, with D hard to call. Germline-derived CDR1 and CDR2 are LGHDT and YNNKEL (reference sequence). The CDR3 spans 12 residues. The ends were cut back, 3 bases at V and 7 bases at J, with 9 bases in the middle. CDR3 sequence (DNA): TGTGCCAGCAGCCAGAGCGGGCTTGAAGCTTTCTTT. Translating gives CASSQSGLEAFF.

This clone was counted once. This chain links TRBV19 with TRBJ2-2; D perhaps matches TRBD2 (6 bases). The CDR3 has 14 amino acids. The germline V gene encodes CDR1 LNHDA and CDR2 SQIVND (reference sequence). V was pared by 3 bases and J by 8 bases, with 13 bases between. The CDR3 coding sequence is TGTGCCAGTAGTATTCGGCTAGCGTTGGGGGAGCTGTTTTTT. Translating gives CASSIRLALGELFF.